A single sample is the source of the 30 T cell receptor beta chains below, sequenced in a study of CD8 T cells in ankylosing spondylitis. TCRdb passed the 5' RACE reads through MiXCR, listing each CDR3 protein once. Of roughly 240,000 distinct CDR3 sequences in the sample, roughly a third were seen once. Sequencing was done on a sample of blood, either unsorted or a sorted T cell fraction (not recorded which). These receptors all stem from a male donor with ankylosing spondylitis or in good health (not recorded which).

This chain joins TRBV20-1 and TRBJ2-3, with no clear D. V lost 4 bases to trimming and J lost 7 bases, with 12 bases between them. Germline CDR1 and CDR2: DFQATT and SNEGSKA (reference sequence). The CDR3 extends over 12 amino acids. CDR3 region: CSATDKWNTQYF. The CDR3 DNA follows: TGCAGTGCTACCGACAAATGGAATACGCAGTATTTT.

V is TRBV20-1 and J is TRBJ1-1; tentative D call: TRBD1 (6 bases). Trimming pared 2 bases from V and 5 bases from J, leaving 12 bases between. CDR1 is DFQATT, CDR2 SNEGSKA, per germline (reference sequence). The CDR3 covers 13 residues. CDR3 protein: CSARQGGWTEAFF. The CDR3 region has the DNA TGCAGTGCTAGACAAGGGGGGTGGACTGAAGCTTTCTTT.

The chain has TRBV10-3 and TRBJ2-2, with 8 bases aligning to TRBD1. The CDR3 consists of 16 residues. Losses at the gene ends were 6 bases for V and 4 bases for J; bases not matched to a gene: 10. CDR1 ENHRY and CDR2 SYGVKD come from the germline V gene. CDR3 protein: CAIRDGQGGSTGELFF. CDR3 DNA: TGTGCCATCAGGGATGGACAGGGAGGCAGCACCGGGGAGCTGTTTTTT.

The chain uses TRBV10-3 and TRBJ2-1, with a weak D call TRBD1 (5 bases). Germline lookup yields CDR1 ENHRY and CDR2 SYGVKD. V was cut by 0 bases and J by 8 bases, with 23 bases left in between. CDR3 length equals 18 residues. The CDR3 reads CAISESTAQPRLGDEQFF. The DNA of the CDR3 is TGTGCCATCAGTGAGTCGACAGCTCAGCCACGTCTAGGCGATGAGCAGTTCTTC.

CDR3 region: CAISGRDFNEQFF. CDR3 in DNA: TGTGCCATCAGCGGCCGTGACTTCAATGAGCAGTTCTTC. The chain joins TRBV10-3 to TRBJ2-1; D is undetermined. The V gene's germline CDR1 is ENHRY and CDR2 SYGVKD. Trimming pared 6 bases from V and 6 bases from J, leaving 12 bases between. CDR3 length: 13 residues.

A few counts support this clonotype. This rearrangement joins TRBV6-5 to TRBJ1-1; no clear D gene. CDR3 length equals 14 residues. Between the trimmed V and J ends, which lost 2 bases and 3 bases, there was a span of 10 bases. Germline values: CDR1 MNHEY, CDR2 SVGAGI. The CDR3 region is CASSYKGLYTEAFF. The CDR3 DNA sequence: TGTGCCAGCAGTTACAAGGGTCTATACACTGAAGCTTTCTTT.

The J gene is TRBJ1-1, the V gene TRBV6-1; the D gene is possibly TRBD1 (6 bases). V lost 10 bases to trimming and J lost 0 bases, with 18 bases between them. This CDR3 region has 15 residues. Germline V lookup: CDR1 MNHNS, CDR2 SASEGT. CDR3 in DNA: TGTGCCACCGACTCTTCGGACAGTATGAACACTGAAGCTTTCTTT. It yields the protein CATDSSDSMNTEAFF.

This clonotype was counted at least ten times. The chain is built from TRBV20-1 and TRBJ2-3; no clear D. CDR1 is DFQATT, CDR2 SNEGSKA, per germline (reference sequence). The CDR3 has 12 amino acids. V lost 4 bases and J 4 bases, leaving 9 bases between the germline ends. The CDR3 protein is CSATLSADTQYF. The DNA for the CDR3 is TGCAGTGCTACCCTAAGTGCAGATACGCAGTATTTT.

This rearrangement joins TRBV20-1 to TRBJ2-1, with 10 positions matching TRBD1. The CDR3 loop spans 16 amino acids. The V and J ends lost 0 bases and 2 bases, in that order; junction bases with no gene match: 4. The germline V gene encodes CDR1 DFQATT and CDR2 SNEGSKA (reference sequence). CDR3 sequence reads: CSARDKGQGTYNEQFF. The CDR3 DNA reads TGCAGTGCTAGAGATAAGGGACAGGGGACCTACAATGAGCAGTTCTTC.

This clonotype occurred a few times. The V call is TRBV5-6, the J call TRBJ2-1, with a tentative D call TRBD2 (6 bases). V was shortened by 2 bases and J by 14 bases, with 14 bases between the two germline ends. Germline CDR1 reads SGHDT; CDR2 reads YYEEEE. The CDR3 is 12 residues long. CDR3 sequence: CASSFGDSLEFF. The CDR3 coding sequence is TGTGCCAGCAGCTTCGGGGACTCCCTGGAGTTCTTC.

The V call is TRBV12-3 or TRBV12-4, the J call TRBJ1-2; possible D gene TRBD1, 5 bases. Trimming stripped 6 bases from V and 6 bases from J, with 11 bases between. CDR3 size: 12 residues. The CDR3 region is CASRRQSDGYTF. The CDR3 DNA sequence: TGTGCCAGCAGGAGACAGTCAGATGGCTACACCTTC.

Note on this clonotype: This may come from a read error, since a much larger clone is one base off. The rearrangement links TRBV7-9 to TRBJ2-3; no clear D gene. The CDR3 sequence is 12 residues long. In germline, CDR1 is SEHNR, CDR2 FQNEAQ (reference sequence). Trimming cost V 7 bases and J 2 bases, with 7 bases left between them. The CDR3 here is CASTFYTDTQYF. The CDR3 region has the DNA TGTGCCAGCACCTTCTACACAGATACGCAGTATTTT.

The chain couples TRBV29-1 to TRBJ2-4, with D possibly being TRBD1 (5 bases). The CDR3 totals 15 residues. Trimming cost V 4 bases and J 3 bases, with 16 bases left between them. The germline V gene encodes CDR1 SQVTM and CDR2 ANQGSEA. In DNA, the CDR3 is TGCAGCGTTGTGGGGCAGACTCCCGGCAAAAACATTCAGTACTTC. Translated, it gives CSVVGQTPGKNIQYF.

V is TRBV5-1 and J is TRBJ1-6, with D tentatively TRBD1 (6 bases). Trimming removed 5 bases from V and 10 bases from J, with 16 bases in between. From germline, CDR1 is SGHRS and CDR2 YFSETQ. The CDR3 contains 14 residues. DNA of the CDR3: TGCGCCAGCAGTTCTCAGGGGAAGGAGTCACCCCTCCACTTT. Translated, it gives CASSSQGKESPLHF.

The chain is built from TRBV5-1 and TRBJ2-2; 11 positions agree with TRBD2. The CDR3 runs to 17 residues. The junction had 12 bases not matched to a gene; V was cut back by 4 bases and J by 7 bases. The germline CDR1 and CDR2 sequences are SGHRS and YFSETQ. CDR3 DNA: TGCGCCAGCAGCATACAAGGACTAGCGGGCCCTCTCGGGGAGCTGTTTTTT. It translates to CASSIQGLAGPLGELFF.

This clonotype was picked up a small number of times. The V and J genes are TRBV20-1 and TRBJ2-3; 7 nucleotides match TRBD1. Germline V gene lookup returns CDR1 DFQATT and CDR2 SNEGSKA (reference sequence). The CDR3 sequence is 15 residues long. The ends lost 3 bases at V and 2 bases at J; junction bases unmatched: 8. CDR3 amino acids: CSASRTGEPTDTQYF. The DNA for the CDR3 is TGCAGTGCTAGCCGTACAGGGGAACCCACAGATACGCAGTATTTT.

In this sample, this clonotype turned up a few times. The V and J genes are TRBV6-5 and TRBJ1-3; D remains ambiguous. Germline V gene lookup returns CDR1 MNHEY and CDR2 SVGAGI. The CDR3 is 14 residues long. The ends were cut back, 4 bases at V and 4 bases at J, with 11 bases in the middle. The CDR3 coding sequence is TGTGCCAGCAGTTCCCCGGGCCGAGGAAACACCATATATTTT. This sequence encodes CASSSPGRGNTIYF.

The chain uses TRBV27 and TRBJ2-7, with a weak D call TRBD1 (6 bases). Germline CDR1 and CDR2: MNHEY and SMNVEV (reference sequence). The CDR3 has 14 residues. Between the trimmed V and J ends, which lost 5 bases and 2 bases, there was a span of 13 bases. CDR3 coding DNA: TGTGCCAGCAGTCCATGGGACAAAACCTACGAGCAGTACTTC. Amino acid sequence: CASSPWDKTYEQYF.

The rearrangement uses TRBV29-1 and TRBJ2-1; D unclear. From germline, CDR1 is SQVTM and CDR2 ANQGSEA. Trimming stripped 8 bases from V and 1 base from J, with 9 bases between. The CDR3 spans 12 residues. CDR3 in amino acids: CSLGWSYNEQFF. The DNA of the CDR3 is TGCAGCCTGGGGTGGTCCTACAATGAGCAGTTCTTC.

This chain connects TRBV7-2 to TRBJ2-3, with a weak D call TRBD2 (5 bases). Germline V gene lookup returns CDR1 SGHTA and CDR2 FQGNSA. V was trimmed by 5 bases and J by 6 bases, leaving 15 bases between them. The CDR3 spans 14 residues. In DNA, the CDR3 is TGTGCCAGCAGCACCACTAGAGCCCTGGATACGCAGTATTTT. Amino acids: CASSTTRALDTQYF.

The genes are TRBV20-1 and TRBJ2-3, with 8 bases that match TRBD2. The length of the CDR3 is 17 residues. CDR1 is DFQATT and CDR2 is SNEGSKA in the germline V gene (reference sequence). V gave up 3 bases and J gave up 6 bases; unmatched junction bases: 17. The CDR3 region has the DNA TGCAGTGCTAGCTATCCGGGACTAGGGCTTCTGGGGGATACGCAGTATTTT. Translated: CSASYPGLGLLGDTQYF.

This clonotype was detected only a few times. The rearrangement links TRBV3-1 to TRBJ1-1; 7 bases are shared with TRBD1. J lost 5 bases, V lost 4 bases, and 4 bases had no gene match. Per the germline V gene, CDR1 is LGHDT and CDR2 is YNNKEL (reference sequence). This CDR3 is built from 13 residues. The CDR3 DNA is TGTGCCAGCAGCCCAGGGGGATGGACTGAAGCTTTCTTT. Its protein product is CASSPGGWTEAFF.

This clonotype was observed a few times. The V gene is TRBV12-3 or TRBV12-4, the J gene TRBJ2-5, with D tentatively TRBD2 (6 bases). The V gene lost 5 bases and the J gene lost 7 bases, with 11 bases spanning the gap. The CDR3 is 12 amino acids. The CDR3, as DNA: TGTGCCAGCAGTCAACCCGGGGGGACCCAGTACTTC. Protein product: CASSQPGGTQYF.

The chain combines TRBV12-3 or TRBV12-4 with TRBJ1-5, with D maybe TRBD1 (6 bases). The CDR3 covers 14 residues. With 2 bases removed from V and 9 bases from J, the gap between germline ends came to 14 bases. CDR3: CASSLTFPGAPQHF. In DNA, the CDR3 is TGTGCCAGCAGTTTAACATTCCCAGGGGCGCCCCAGCATTTT.

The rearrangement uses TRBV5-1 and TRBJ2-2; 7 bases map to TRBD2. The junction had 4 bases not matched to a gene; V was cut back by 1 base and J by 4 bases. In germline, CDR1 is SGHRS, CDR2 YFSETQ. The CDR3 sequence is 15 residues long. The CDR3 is CASSLRGEGTGELFF. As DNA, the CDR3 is TGCGCCAGCAGCTTGCGGGGGGAAGGCACCGGGGAGCTGTTTTTT.

In DNA, the CDR3 is TGTGCCAGCAGTTTCGACAGGGGTTCCTACGAGCAGTACTTC. Its translation is CASSFDRGSYEQYF. This chain links TRBV28 with TRBJ2-7, with TRBD1 identical over 8 bases. After removal of 3 bases from V and 1 base from J, the junction contained 2 bases not matched to a gene. This CDR3 comprises 14 residues. Germline assignment: CDR1 MDHEN and CDR2 SYDVKM.

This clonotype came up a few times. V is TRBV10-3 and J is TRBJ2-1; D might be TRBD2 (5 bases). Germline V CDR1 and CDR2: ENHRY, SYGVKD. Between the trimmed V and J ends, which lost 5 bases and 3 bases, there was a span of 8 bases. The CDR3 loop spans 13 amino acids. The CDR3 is CAISLRDYNEQFF. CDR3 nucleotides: TGTGCCATCAGTCTCCGGGACTACAATGAGCAGTTCTTC.

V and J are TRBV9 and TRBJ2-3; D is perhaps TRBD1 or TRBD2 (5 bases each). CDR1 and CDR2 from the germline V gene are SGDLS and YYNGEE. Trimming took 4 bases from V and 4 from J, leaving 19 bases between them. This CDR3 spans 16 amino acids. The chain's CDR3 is CASSFRDPYISDTQYF. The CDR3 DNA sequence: TGTGCCAGCAGCTTCCGGGACCCCTATATTTCAGATACGCAGTATTTT.

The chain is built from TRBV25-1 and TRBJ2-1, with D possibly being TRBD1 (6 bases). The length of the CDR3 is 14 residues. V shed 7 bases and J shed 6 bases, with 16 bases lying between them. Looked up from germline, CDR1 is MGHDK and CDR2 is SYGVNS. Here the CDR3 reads CASNLRGGFNEQFF. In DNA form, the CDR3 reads TGTGCCAGCAACCTCAGGGGTGGGTTCAATGAGCAGTTCTTC.

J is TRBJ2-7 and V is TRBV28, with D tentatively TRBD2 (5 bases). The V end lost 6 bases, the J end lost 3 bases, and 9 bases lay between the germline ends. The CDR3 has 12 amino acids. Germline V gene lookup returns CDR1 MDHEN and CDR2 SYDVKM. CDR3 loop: CASRPTSYEQYF. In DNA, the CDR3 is TGTGCCAGCAGGCCCACTAGCTACGAGCAGTACTTC.